This entry describes one T cell receptor beta chain. Its antigen is not known. Sequenced by immunoSEQ multiplex PCR; TCRdb stores in-frame clones only, minus some. This table holds approximately 150,000 clones, around 90% found once. The source of the sample is a study of T cell responses to AZD1222 COVID-19 vaccine. CDR1 and CDR2 (germline): LNHDA, SQIVND (reference sequence). This CDR3 is 16 amino acids long. Deletions cut 3 bases from V and 0 bases from J, with 12 bases between. Study findings and constraints: Two AZD1222 doses significantly raised spike-specific TCR breadth and depth over controls. Just six or seven AZD1222 recipients tested seropositive at baseline. Of spike-specific TCRs, nearly half reportedly target regions left unmutated in variants. White British people made up most donors, females outnumbered males, and clonal diversity was possibly underestimated.

Sequencing was performed on peripheral blood, taken 28 days after the second AZD1222 dose. This clonotype originated in an adult who received the AZD1222 COVID-19 vaccine. The V call is TRBV19, the J call TRBJ1-3; D is undetermined. As DNA, the CDR3 is TGTGCCAGTAGTATGAGGACGGCAAGCTCTGGAAACACCATATATTTT. As protein: CASSMRTASSGNTIYF.